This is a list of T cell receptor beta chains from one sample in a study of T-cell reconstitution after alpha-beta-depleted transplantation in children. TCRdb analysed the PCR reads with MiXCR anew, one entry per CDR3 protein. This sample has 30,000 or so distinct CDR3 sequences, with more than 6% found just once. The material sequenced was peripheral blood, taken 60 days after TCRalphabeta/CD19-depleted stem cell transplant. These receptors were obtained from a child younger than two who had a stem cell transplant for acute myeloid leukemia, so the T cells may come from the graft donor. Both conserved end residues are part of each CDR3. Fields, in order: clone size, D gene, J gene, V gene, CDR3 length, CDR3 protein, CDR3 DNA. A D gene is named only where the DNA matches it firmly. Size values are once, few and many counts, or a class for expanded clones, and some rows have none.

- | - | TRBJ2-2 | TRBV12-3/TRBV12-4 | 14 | CASSLQLESGELFF | TGTGCCAGCAGTTTACAACTAGAATCAGGGGAGCTGTTTTTT
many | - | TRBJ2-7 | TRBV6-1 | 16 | CASSEGVRTLTYEQYF | TGTGCCAGCAGTGAAGGCGTCCGGACCCTTACCTACGAGCAGTACTTC
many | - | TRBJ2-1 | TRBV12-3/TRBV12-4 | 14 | CASSLGGTYNEQFF | TGTGCCAGCAGTTTAGGGGGTACCTACAATGAGCAGTTCTTC
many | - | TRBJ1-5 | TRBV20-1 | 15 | CSATAFWSSNQPQHF | TGCAGTGCAACGGCGTTTTGGAGTAGCAATCAGCCCCAGCATTTT
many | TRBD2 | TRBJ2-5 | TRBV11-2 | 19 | CASSLDSASGGVRQETQYF | TGTGCCAGCAGCTTAGATTCGGCTAGCGGGGGGGTTCGACAAGAGACCCAGTACTTC
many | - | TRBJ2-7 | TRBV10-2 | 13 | CASSGQGFGEQYF | TGCGCCAGCAGTGGGCAGGGGTTCGGGGAGCAGTACTTC
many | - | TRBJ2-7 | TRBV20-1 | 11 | CSARPVMEQYF | TGCAGTGCTAGACCGGTCATGGAGCAGTACTTC
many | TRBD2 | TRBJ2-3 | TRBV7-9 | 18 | CASSHRGTSGENTDTQYF | TGTGCCAGCAGCCATCGAGGGACTAGCGGAGAAAACACAGATACGCAGTATTTT
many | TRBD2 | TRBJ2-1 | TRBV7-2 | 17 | CASSSTGRWTRYNEQFF | TGTGCCAGCAGCTCGACTGGACGGTGGACTAGGTACAATGAGCAGTTCTTC
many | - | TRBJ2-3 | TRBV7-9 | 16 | CASSPRGLASTDTQYF | TGTGCCAGCAGCCCGAGAGGGCTAGCGAGCACAGATACGCAGTATTTT